One sample yielded the 23 T cell receptor beta chains listed below, sequenced in a study of T-cell reconstitution after alpha-beta-depleted transplantation in children. As it was prepared, the TCRbeta library received unique molecular identifiers. TCRdb ran MiXCR on the PCR reads and lists one entry per CDR3 protein. Of 450,000 to 550,000 distinct CDR3 sequences in the sample, about an eighth are singletons; the top ten hold roughly 15%. This material consisted of PBMCs, mostly from graft donor cells, taken 180 days after TCRalphabeta/CD19-depleted stem cell transplant. These receptors were taken from a female patient under 10 years old who had a stem cell transplant for aplastic anemia, so the T cells may come from the graft donor.

This clonotype appeared a few times. The CDR3 coding sequence is TGCACCAAGCGTCCGGGGTCCTACAGGGGGCGAACGTTCATGAACACTGAAGCTTTCTTT. It translates to CTKRPGSYRGRTFMNTEAFF. This rearrangement joins TRBV29-1 to TRBJ1-1, with TRBD1 matching 9 bases. The CDR3 sequence is 20 residues long. Germline CDR1 is SQVTM and CDR2 is ANQGSEA. Full variable domain (outside the CDR3, taken from reference TRBV29-1 and TRBJ1-1): SAVISQKPSRDICQRGTSLTIQCQVDSQVTMMFWYRQQPGQSLTLIATANQGSEATYESGFVIDKFPISRPNLTFSTLTVSNMSPEDSSIYLCTKRPGSYRGRTFMNTEAFFGQGTRLTVV.

This clonotype showed up just a few times. V and J are TRBV20-1 and TRBJ2-1, with D possibly called TRBD1 or TRBD2 (5 bases each). V was pared by 2 bases and J by 5 bases, with 19 bases between. This CDR3 has 16 amino acids. Looked up from germline, CDR1 is DFQATT and CDR2 is SNEGSKA (reference sequence). The CDR3 protein is CSARLPFGAGHNEQFF. DNA for the CDR3: TGCAGTGCTAGACTGCCCTTCGGGGCTGGGCACAATGAGCAGTTCTTC.

This clonotype turned up a few times. This sequence joins TRBV7-6 and TRBJ2-7, with 9 bases aligning to TRBD1. The CDR3 consists of 15 residues. J lost 4 bases, V lost 5 bases, and 9 bases had no gene match. Germline V gene sequence: CDR1 SGHVS, CDR2 FNYEAQ. The CDR3 reads CASSVRGGQGYEQYF. The CDR3 region has the DNA TGTGCCAGCAGCGTTAGGGGGGGACAGGGTTACGAGCAGTACTTC.

The chain uses TRBV20-1 and TRBJ2-1, with a weak D call TRBD2 (7 bases). Trimming left V 0 bases short and J 3 bases short, with 15 bases between. The CDR3 runs 16 residues. CDR1 DFQATT and CDR2 SNEGSKA come from the germline V gene (reference sequence). The CDR3 reads CSARDLRGGGYNEQFF. The DNA for the CDR3 is TGCAGTGCTAGAGATCTCCGGGGAGGGGGCTACAATGAGCAGTTCTTC.

This clonotype has just a few counts. The chain links TRBV30 to TRBJ1-1, with a weak D call TRBD1 (5 bases). The CDR3 contains 15 residues. Germline values: CDR1 GTSNPN, CDR2 SVGIG (reference sequence). The V gene lost 0 bases and the J gene lost 0 bases, with 11 bases spanning the gap. This CDR3 is CAWSVWQGLNTEAFF. DNA of the CDR3: TGTGCCTGGAGTGTTTGGCAGGGTTTGAACACTGAAGCTTTCTTT.

This clonotype appeared a few times. The chain couples TRBV14 to TRBJ2-1; no clear D. The CDR3 runs 13 residues. V lost 1 base and J 8 bases, leaving 9 bases between the germline ends. CDR1 SGHDN and CDR2 FVKESK come from the germline V gene. CDR3 loop: CASSQVSWDEQFF. The CDR3 DNA sequence: TGTGCCAGCAGCCAAGTTTCCTGGGATGAGCAGTTCTTC. The variable domain in full, with the rest retrieved from reference TRBV14 and TRBJ2-1, is EAGVTQFPSHSVIEKGQTVTLRCDPISGHDNLYWYRRVMGKEIKFLLHFVKESKQDESGMPNNRFLAERTGGTYSTLKVQPAELEDSGVYFCASSQVSWDEQFFGPGTRLTVL.

A few counts support this clonotype. The chain recombines TRBV20-1 with TRBJ2-7, with no clear D. Per the germline V gene, CDR1 is DFQATT and CDR2 is SNEGSKA (reference sequence). Between the trimmed V and J ends, which lost 6 bases and 0 bases, there was a span of 9 bases. The CDR3 is made up of 12 amino acids. CDR3 in amino acids: CSAFKASYEQYF. CDR3 coding DNA: TGCAGTGCCTTTAAGGCCTCCTACGAGCAGTACTTC.

This clonotype occurred a few times. The junction and the germline gene differ at one end; a read error may be behind it. J is TRBJ1-2 and V is TRBV29-1; a possible D gene is TRBD1 (6 bases). CDR3 length: 14 residues. Germline V gene sequence: CDR1 SQVTM, CDR2 ANQGSEA. The CDR3 DNA reads as TGCAGCGTGGAAGAGAGGGGGATGGACTATGGCTACACCTTC. Translating it yields CSVEERGMDYGYTF.

This clonotype was counted a few times. The V call is TRBV7-9, the J call TRBJ2-7; the D gene is possibly TRBD1 (6 bases). This CDR3 is 12 amino acids long. Deletions cut 5 bases from V and 7 bases from J, with 12 bases between. Germline V gene sequence: CDR1 SEHNR, CDR2 FQNEAQ (reference sequence). The CDR3 DNA follows: TGTGCCAGCAGCCAGATCGGACAGGAGCAGTACTTC. Amino acids: CASSQIGQEQYF.

V is TRBV10-3 and J is TRBJ1-4; no clear D gene. Trimming removed 5 bases from V and 6 bases from J, with 13 bases in between. The CDR3 spans 14 residues. Per germline, CDR1 ENHRY and CDR2 SYGVKD. CDR3 protein: CAISQTVLDEKLFF. The CDR3 DNA follows: TGTGCCATCAGTCAAACAGTGTTGGATGAAAAACTGTTTTTT.

This clonotype was seen only a few times. The chain joins TRBV11-1 to TRBJ2-6, with TRBD1 matching 7 bases. V gave up 1 base and J gave up 0 bases; unmatched junction bases: 6. Germline CDR1 and CDR2: SGHAT and FQDESV (reference sequence). The CDR3 totals 18 residues. In DNA form, the CDR3 reads TGTGCCAGCAGCTTAGGGACAGGTATTAGCTCTGGGGCCAACGTCCTGACTTTC. Its translation: CASSLGTGISSGANVLTF.

The chain combines TRBV5-1 with TRBJ2-5; 8 bases fit TRBD2. Losses at the gene ends were 2 bases for V and 4 bases for J; bases not matched to a gene: 7. Germline V CDR1 and CDR2: SGHRS, YFSETQ. The CDR3 has 15 amino acids. CDR3 nucleotide sequence: TGCGCCAGCAGCTTTGTCGGGGGGGAACGAGAGACCCAGTACTTC. Protein sequence: CASSFVGGERETQYF.

The genes are TRBV18 and TRBJ2-1, with 9 positions matching TRBD1. CDR3 length: 16 residues. Germline values: CDR1 KGHSH, CDR2 LQKENI. Trimming cost V 6 bases and J 0 bases; bases outside gene matches: 6. CDR3 sequence reads: CASSRQGGNSYNEQFF. For the CDR3, the DNA is TGTGCCAGCTCCCGACAGGGGGGGAACTCCTACAATGAGCAGTTCTTC.

This clonotype was seen only a few times. The rearrangement links TRBV12-3 or TRBV12-4 to TRBJ1-2, with 12 bases identical to TRBD1. There are 15 residues in the CDR3. Germline trimming cut 5 bases from V and 8 bases from J; bases unmatched to any gene: 9. The CDR3 DNA reads as TGTGCCAGCAGTCCTCCGGGACAGGGGGCGGTCGGCTACACCTTC. This codes for CASSPPGQGAVGYTF.

The V call is TRBV7-2, the J call TRBJ2-1, with 8 nucleotides matching TRBD1. Germline V gene sequence: CDR1 SGHTA, CDR2 FQGNSA. V shed 5 bases, J shed 7 bases, and the junction held 16 bases outside the gene matches. The CDR3 runs to 17 residues. This CDR3 is CASSPTLTGELINEQFF. CDR3 sequence (DNA): TGTGCCAGCAGCCCAACCCTGACAGGGGAATTAATTAATGAGCAGTTCTTC.

This clonotype was picked up a small number of times. This chain links TRBV15 with TRBJ1-1, with 8 bases that match TRBD1. The CDR3 has 17 residues. Looked up from germline, CDR1 is LNHNV and CDR2 is YYDKDF (reference sequence). The ends lost 3 bases at V and 0 bases at J; junction bases unmatched: 9. CDR3 DNA sequence: TGTGCCACCAGCAGCCGACAGGGGCTTCATATGAACACTGAAGCTTTCTTT. Its translation is CATSSRQGLHMNTEAFF.

This clonotype showed up just a few times. The chain recombines TRBV7-2 with TRBJ1-2; 12 positions match TRBD1. Germline V gene lookup returns CDR1 SGHTA and CDR2 FQGNSA. Trimming at V came to 0 bases and at J to 2 bases, leaving 4 bases not matched to a gene. The CDR3 is made up of 17 amino acids. CDR3 bases: TGTGCCAGCAGCTTAGCCGCGGGACAGGGGGCGAACTATGGCTACACCTTC. Protein sequence: CASSLAAGQGANYGYTF.

The chain couples TRBV20-1 to TRBJ2-5; TRBD1 matches 9 bases. The CDR3 loop spans 17 amino acids. CDR1 and CDR2 (germline): DFQATT, SNEGSKA (reference sequence). J was trimmed by 1 base and V by 5 bases; bases with no gene match: 14. The CDR3 DNA sequence: TGCAGTGCTGGACAGGGGCCTACTCTTAGCCCCCAAGAGACCCAGTACTTC. It yields the protein CSAGQGPTLSPQETQYF.

The rearrangement links TRBV20-1 to TRBJ1-2; 7 nucleotides line up with TRBD1. Germline assignment: CDR1 DFQATT and CDR2 SNEGSKA (reference sequence). The CDR3 has 14 amino acids. Germline trimming cut 6 bases from V and 4 bases from J; bases unmatched to any gene: 11. CDR3 sequence (DNA): TGCAGTGCCAATAAACTCCGGGACAGCTATGGCTACACCTTC. Protein sequence: CSANKLRDSYGYTF.

This clonotype was observed many times. V is TRBV18 and J is TRBJ2-3; 10 bases are a match to TRBD2. The length of the CDR3 is 21 residues. V lost 3 bases to trimming and J lost 2 bases; unmatched junction nucleotides: 20. Germline CDR1 is KGHSH and CDR2 is LQKENI. The CDR3 spells CASSPHPISGGTSQDTDTQYF. As DNA, the CDR3 is TGTGCCAGCTCACCCCATCCAATTAGCGGGGGGACGAGCCAGGACACAGATACGCAGTATTTT.

This chain links TRBV4-3 with TRBJ2-7; 7 bases fit TRBD1. CDR3 length: 15 residues. In germline, CDR1 is LGHNA, CDR2 YSLEER. V dropped 0 bases and J dropped 6; count of bases not matched to a gene: 8. This CDR3 reads CASSQDPTGSREQYF. Written as DNA, the CDR3 is TGCGCCAGCAGCCAAGACCCGACAGGGTCCCGCGAGCAGTACTTC.

The table lists this clonotype with a few counts. The chain has TRBV5-6 and TRBJ1-1; D might be TRBD1 (6 bases). The V gene's germline CDR1 is SGHDT and CDR2 YYEEEE. CDR3 length equals 12 residues. Trimming left V 3 bases short and J 4 bases short, with 7 bases between. CDR3 DNA sequence: TGTGCCAGCAGCTACAGGGTCACTGAAGCTTTCTTT. Translation: CASSYRVTEAFF.

The chain links TRBV20-1 to TRBJ2-2; TRBD2 aligns across 10 bases. The CDR3 is made up of 15 amino acids. Trimming cost V 5 bases and J 1 base; bases outside gene matches: 4. Germline-derived CDR1 and CDR2 are DFQATT and SNEGSKA (reference sequence). CDR3 bases: TGCAGTGCTCGCATAGCGGGAGGGAACACCGGGGAGCTGTTTTTT. It encodes CSARIAGGNTGELFF.